Following are 13 T cell receptor beta chains from one sample sequenced in a study of blood T cells in healthy people across ages. Sample-barcoded 5' priming and a J-beta primer mix drove a second PCR of roughly 6 to 12 cycles. TCRdb processed the 5' RACE reads anew with MiXCR; each CDR3 protein has one entry. In the table there are fewer than 650,000 distinct CDR3 sequences, around 27% of which are singletons. These records were also assigned to another study, of T cells of mothers and their children.

The sample consisted of blood. The receptors derive from a boy aged 2 to 10 in good health.

This clonotype has only a few counts. This chain joins TRBV29-1 and TRBJ2-1, with D possibly called TRBD1 or TRBD2 (7 bases each). The CDR3 is made up of 16 amino acids. The germline V and J ends were trimmed by 4 bases and 3 bases, with 19 bases remaining between them. CDR1 is SQVTM, CDR2 ANQGSEA, per germline. CDR3 nucleotide sequence: TGCAGCGTTGCAACGCCCAGGGGGGGAATCTACAATGAGCAGTTCTTC. Protein: CSVATPRGGIYNEQFF.

This clonotype was detected only a few times. The chain uses TRBV7-9 and TRBJ2-3; D gene ambiguous. The CDR3 length is 12 residues. Trimming removed 2 bases at V and 5 bases at J, with 5 bases between. Germline CDR1 SEHNR, CDR2 FQNEAQ (reference sequence). DNA of the CDR3: TGTGCCAGCAGCTTAAGGAGAGATACGCAGTATTTT. It yields the protein CASSLRRDTQYF.

The chain combines TRBV4-2 with TRBJ1-3, with D possibly matching TRBD1 (5 bases). In germline, CDR1 is LGHNA, CDR2 YNFKEQ. CDR3 length: 16 amino acids. V shed 0 bases and J shed 4 bases, with 13 bases lying between them. As DNA, the CDR3 is TGTGCCAGCAGCCAAGAACGGGGCTCTCTGGGAAACACCATATATTTT. Translation gives CASSQERGSLGNTIYF.

This clonotype was detected only a few times. This chain links TRBV20-1 with TRBJ2-5; 9 nucleotides match TRBD2. Germline CDR1 reads DFQATT; CDR2 reads SNEGSKA (reference sequence). This CDR3 spans 14 amino acids. V shed 6 bases and J 0 bases; nucleotides not matched to a gene: 5. The CDR3 spells CSAPTSGNQETQYF. The CDR3 DNA reads TGCAGTGCACCGACTAGCGGCAACCAAGAGACCCAGTACTTC.

This clonotype was observed a single time. The rearrangement links TRBV4-1 to TRBJ2-5; D might be TRBD2 (5 bases). Trimming cost V 0 bases and J 9 bases, with 11 bases left between them. The CDR3 has 13 residues. The germline CDR1 and CDR2 sequences are MGHRA and YSYEKL. The CDR3 reads CASSQDRGMAQYF. In nucleotides, the CDR3 is TGCGCCAGCAGCCAAGATCGGGGAATGGCCCAGTACTTC.

The chain employs TRBV2 and TRBJ2-5; no firm D call. The end of the DNA is better explained by TRBJ2-7, so the J call may be wrong. CDR3 length: 11 amino acids. The V gene's germline CDR1 is SNHLY and CDR2 FYNNEI. This CDR3 is CASSAHYEQYF. The CDR3 nucleotides read TGTGCCAGCAGTGCGCACTACGAGCAGTACTTC.

This clonotype was seen only once. The CDR3 sequence: CSARGPQVVETQYF. CDR3 bases: TGCAGTGCTAGGGGGCCACAGGTTGTTGAGACCCAGTACTTC. V is TRBV20-1 and J is TRBJ2-5, with D perhaps TRBD1 (5 bases). This CDR3 is built from 14 residues. CDR1 DFQATT and CDR2 SNEGSKA come from the germline V gene (reference sequence). V lost 3 bases and J lost 5, with 16 bases in between.

The chain carries TRBV3-1 and TRBJ2-1; D not certain. The CDR3 covers 12 residues. Trimming took 2 bases from V and 5 from J, leaving 4 bases between them. Per the germline V gene, CDR1 is LGHDT and CDR2 is YNNKEL (reference sequence). The CDR3 loop reads CASSQFDNEQFF. DNA of the CDR3: TGTGCCAGCAGCCAATTCGACAATGAGCAGTTCTTC.

This clonotype was counted between two and nine times. The chain is built from TRBV12-5 and TRBJ2-1; D may correspond to TRBD1 or TRBD2 (5 bases each). Between the trimmed V and J ends, which lost 0 bases and 8 bases, there was a span of 5 bases. CDR3 length: 12 amino acids. CDR1 and CDR2 from the germline V gene are LGHNT and FRNRAP. CDR3 nucleotides: TGTGCTAGTGGTTTGGTGGGGGATGAGCAGTTCTTC. Translated, it gives CASGLVGDEQFF.

This clonotype was detected a few times. The chain employs TRBV5-1 and TRBJ2-7; 8 bases agree with TRBD1. Germline V gene lookup returns CDR1 SGHRS and CDR2 YFSETQ. The CDR3 runs to 14 residues. V gave up 4 bases and J gave up 3 bases; unmatched junction bases: 6. Here the CDR3 reads CASSHGQGYYEQYF. The CDR3 DNA follows: TGCGCCAGCAGCCACGGACAGGGCTACTACGAGCAGTACTTC.

The chain employs TRBV9 and TRBJ2-5, with D perhaps given as TRBD1 or TRBD2 (5 bases each). The CDR3 has 16 amino acids. The germline gives CDR1 SGDLS, CDR2 YYNGEE. V lost 3 bases and J lost 5, with 20 bases in between. CDR3 nucleotides: TGTGCCAGCAGCGCGGACCACCCAGGGACGGCGGAGACCCAGTACTTC. As protein: CASSADHPGTAETQYF.

The chain joins TRBV10-3 to TRBJ2-3; D is perhaps TRBD2 (6 bases). The germline V and J ends were trimmed by 7 bases and 0 bases, with 11 bases remaining between them. There are 14 residues in the CDR3. From germline, CDR1 is ENHRY and CDR2 SYGVKD. CDR3 loop: CAITLGTSTDTQYF. The CDR3 DNA sequence: TGTGCCATCACCCTTGGGACTAGCACAGATACGCAGTATTTT.

This clonotype was picked up a small number of times. The rearrangement joins TRBV7-9 to TRBJ2-3; 7 bases match TRBD1. V dropped 1 base and J dropped 3; count of bases not matched to a gene: 10. Per germline, CDR1 SEHNR and CDR2 FQNEAQ (reference sequence). The CDR3 runs to 17 residues. The CDR3 nucleotides read TGTGCCAGCAGCTTAGGCACCATCACAGGGGTGACAGATACGCAGTATTTT. It codes for CASSLGTITGVTDTQYF.